Below, 7 T cell receptor beta chains from the same sample are listed, as sequenced in a study of shared clonotypes between healthy human individuals. Profiling relied on immunoSEQ multiplex PCR, and the TCRdb table lists in-frame clones only, not all of them. The sample yields some 1 million clones, about 76% seen once. The source material was memory CD4+ T cells sorted from blood. Sample subset: CD45RA-negative fraction. Source of these receptors: a man aged 18-30 years in good health.

The chain recombines TRBV19 with TRBJ2-7, with 12 bases lining up with TRBD1. The CDR3 has 14 residues. V trimming: 5 bases; J trimming: 6 bases; junction bases outside the gene matches: 5. The germline CDR1 and CDR2 sequences are LNHDA and SQIVND (reference sequence). The CDR3 bases are TGTGCCAGTAGTGCTCGGGACAGGGGGCTCGAGCAGTACTTC. Translation: CASSARDRGLEQYF.

The chain has TRBV6-1 and TRBJ2-5; D assignment may be TRBD1 or TRBD2 (5 bases each). The CDR3 covers 14 residues. The ends were cut back, 0 bases at V and 7 bases at J, with 12 bases in the middle. CDR1 MNHNS and CDR2 SASEGT come from the germline V gene. CDR3 amino acids: CASSEAGHRGTQYF. CDR3 sequence (DNA): TGTGCCAGCAGTGAAGCAGGACACCGGGGGACCCAGTACTTC.

This clone has more than one count but fewer than ten. This chain connects TRBV18 to TRBJ1-2; no reliable D call. The germline CDR1 and CDR2 sequences are KGHSH and LQKENI. Deletions cut 4 bases from V and 8 bases from J, with 11 bases between. CDR3 length: 12 residues. Here the CDR3 reads CASSQARRGYTF. CDR3 nucleotide sequence: TGTGCCAGCTCACAAGCCAGGAGGGGCTACACCTTC.

This clone showed up many times. The CDR3 coding sequence is TGCGCCAGCAGCTTCGGACAGCCTTGGACTAGCTCCTATAATTCACCCCTCCACTTT. Encoded protein: CASSFGQPWTSSYNSPLHF. The chain uses TRBV5-1 and TRBJ1-6; possible D gene TRBD1, 6 bases. This CDR3 region has 19 residues. Per germline, CDR1 SGHRS and CDR2 YFSETQ. Trimming shortened V by 2 bases and J by 0 bases, and 18 bases separated the two germline ends.

This clone was found a few times. The chain recombines TRBV5-1 with TRBJ2-3; 8 nucleotides line up with TRBD2. There are 16 residues in the CDR3. Germline CDR1 reads SGHRS; CDR2 reads YFSETQ. V shed 1 base and J 2 bases; nucleotides not matched to a gene: 6. DNA for the CDR3: TGCGCCAGCAGCTTGTTGGCGGGGGGCCTCACAGATACGCAGTATTTT. Translation: CASSLLAGGLTDTQYF.

This clone appeared once. The V and J genes are TRBV5-1 and TRBJ2-1, with 7 nucleotides matching TRBD2. V shed 4 bases, J shed 7 bases, and the junction held 17 bases outside the gene matches. The length of the CDR3 is 17 residues. Per germline, CDR1 SGHRS and CDR2 YFSETQ. The CDR3 DNA follows: TGCGCCAGCAGCCAGGCCGTTTTGGCGGGAGTTGGAAATGAGCAGTTCTTC. Protein product: CASSQAVLAGVGNEQFF.

The rearrangement links TRBV30 to TRBJ1-4; D is ambiguous. The CDR3 totals 11 residues. V was cut by 1 base and J by 10 bases, with 7 bases left in between. The germline V gene encodes CDR1 GTSNPN and CDR2 SVGIG (reference sequence). This CDR3 reads CAWSDRGKLFF. The DNA for the CDR3 is TGTGCCTGGAGTGACCGGGGAAAACTGTTTTTT.